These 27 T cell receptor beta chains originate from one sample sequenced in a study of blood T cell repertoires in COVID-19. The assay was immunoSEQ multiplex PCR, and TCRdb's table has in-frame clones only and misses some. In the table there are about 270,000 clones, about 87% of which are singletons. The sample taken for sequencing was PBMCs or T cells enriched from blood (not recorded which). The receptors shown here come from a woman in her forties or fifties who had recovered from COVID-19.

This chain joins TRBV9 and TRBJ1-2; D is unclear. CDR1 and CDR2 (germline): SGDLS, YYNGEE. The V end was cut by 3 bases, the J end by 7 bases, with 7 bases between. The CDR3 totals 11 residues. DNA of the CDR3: TGTGCCAGCAGCGCGGTCTCTGGCTACACCTTC. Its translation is CASSAVSGYTF.

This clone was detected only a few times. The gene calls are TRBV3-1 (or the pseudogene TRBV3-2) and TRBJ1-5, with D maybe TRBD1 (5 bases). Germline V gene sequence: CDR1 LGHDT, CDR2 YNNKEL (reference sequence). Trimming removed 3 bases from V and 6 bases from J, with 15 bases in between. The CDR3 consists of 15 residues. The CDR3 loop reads CASSQGPGRGQPQHF. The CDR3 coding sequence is TGTGCCAGCAGCCAGGGACCGGGGAGGGGTCAGCCCCAGCATTTT.

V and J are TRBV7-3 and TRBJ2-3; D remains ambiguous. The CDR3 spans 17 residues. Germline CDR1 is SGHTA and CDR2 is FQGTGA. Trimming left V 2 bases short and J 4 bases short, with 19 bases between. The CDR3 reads CASSLRYPGYGADTQYF. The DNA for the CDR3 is TGTGCCAGCAGCTTACGTTACCCCGGGTACGGCGCAGATACGCAGTATTTT. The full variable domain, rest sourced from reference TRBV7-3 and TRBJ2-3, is GAGVSQTPSNKVTEKGKYVELRCDPISGHTALYWYRQSLGQGPEFLIYFQGTGAADDSGLPNDRFFAVRPEGSVSTLKIQRTERGDSAVYLCASSLRYPGYGADTQYFGPGTRLTVL.

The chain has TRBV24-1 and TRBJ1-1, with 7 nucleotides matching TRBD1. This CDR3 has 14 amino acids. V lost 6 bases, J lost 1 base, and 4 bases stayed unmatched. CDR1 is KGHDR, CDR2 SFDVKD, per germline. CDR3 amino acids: CATSRTGPNTEAFF. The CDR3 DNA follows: TGTGCCACCAGTAGGACAGGACCGAACACTGAAGCTTTCTTT.

In nucleotides, the CDR3 is TGTGCCAGCAGCTTGGGGCCCCCAGGGGGCATCCTCTATGGCTACACCTTC. This translates into CASSLGPPGGILYGYTF. This chain uses TRBV5-5 with TRBJ1-2, with 8 bases that match TRBD1. Unmatched junction bases numbered 11, after V lost 0 bases and J lost 4 bases. The germline CDR1 and CDR2 sequences are SGHKS and YYEKEE (reference sequence). The CDR3 consists of 17 residues.

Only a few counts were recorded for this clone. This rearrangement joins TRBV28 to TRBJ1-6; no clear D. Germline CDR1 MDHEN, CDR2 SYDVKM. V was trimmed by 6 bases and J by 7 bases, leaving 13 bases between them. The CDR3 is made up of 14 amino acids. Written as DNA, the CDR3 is TGTGCCAGCAGATTTTGGGCGAGAAATTCACCCCTCCACTTT. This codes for CASRFWARNSPLHF.

CDR3 loop: CASRSGTGNHEQYF. The CDR3 coding sequence is TGTGCCAGCAGATCCGGGACAGGGAACCACGAGCAGTACTTC. The rearrangement links TRBV28 to TRBJ2-7; 9 bases match TRBD1. Germline CDR1 MDHEN, CDR2 SYDVKM. The J segment lost 5 bases and the V segment lost 6 bases, leaving 8 bases of the junction unmatched. This CDR3 spans 14 amino acids.

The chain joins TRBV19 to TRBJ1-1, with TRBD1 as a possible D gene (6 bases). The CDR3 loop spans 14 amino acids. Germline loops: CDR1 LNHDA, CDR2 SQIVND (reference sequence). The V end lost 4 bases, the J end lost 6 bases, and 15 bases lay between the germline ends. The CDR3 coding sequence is TGTGCCAGTAGTACCCCGACAGGCTTTGCTGAAGCTTTCTTT. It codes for CASSTPTGFAEAFF. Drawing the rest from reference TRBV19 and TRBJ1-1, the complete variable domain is DGGITQSPKYLFRKEGQNVTLSCEQNLNHDAMYWYRQDPGQGLRLIYYSQIVNDFQKGDIAEGYSVSREKKESFPLTVTSAQKNPTAFYLCASSTPTGFAEAFFGQGTRLTVV.

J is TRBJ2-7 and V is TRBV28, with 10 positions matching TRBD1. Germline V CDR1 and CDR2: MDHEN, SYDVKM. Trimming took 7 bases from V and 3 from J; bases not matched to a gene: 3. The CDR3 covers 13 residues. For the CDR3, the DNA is TGTGCCAGCAAGGGGACAGGGGTCTACGAGCAGTACTTC. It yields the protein CASKGTGVYEQYF.

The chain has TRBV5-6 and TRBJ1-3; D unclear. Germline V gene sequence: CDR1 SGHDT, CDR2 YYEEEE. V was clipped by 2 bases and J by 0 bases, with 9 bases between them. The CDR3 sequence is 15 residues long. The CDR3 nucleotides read TGTGCCAGCAGCTTCGAGGGAACCTCTGGAAACACCATATATTTT. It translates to CASSFEGTSGNTIYF.

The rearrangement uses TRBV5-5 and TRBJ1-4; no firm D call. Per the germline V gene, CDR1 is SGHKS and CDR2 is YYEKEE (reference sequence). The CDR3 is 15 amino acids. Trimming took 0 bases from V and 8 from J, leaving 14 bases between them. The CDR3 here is CASSLAYPGSEKLFF. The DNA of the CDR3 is TGTGCCAGCAGCTTGGCTTATCCGGGGTCCGAAAAACTGTTTTTT.

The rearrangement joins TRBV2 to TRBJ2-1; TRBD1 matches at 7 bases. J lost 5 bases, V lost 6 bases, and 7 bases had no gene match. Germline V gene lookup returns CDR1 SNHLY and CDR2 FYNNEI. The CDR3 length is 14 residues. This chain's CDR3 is CASSRDRQDNEQFF. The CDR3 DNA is TGTGCCAGCAGCCGGGACAGACAAGACAATGAGCAGTTCTTC.

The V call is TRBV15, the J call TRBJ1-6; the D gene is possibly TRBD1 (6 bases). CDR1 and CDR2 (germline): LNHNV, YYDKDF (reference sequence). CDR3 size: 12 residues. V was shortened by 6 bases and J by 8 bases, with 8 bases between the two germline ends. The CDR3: CATRRQDSPLHF. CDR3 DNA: TGTGCCACCAGGAGACAGGATTCACCCCTCCACTTT.

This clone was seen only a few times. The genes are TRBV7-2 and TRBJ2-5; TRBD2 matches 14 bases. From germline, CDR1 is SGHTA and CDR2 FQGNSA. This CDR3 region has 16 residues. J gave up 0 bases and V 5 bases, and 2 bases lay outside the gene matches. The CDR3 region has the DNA TGTGCCAGCAGCCTGGGACTAGCGGGAGACCAAGAGACCCAGTACTTC. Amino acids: CASSLGLAGDQETQYF.

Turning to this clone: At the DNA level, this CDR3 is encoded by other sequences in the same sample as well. CDR3 protein: CASSQDLGNQPQHF. The CDR3 region has the DNA TGTGCCAGCAGCCAAGATCTAGGCAATCAGCCCCAGCATTTT. This chain uses TRBV3-1 (or the pseudogene TRBV3-2) with TRBJ1-5; no definite D call. The V gene's germline CDR1 is LGHDT and CDR2 YNNKEL (reference sequence). This CDR3 contains 14 residues. V shed 0 bases and J shed 2 bases, with 5 bases lying between them.

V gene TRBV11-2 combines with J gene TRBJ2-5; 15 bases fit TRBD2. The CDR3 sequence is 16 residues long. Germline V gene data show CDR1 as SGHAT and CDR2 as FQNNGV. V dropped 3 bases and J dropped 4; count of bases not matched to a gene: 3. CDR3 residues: CASSLGLAGGRETQYF. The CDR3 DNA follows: TGTGCCAGCAGCTTGGGACTAGCGGGGGGTAGAGAGACCCAGTACTTC. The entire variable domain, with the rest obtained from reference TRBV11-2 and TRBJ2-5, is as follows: EAGVAQSPRYKIIEKRQSVAFWCNPISGHATLYWYQQILGQGPKLLIQFQNNGVVDDSQLPKDRFSAERLKGVDSTLKIQPAKLEDSAVYLCASSLGLAGGRETQYFGPGTRLLVL.

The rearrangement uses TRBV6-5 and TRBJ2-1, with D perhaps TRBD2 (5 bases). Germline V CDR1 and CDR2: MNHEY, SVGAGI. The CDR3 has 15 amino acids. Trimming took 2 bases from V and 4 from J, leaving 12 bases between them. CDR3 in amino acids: CASSYGRANYNEQFF. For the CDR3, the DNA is TGTGCCAGCAGTTACGGGCGGGCAAATTACAATGAGCAGTTCTTC.

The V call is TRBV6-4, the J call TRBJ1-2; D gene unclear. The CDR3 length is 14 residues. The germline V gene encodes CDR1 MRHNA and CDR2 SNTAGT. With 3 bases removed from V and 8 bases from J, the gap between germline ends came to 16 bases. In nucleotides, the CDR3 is TGTGCCAGCAGTGATAACTCTCCTCGGTTCGGCTACACCTTC. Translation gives CASSDNSPRFGYTF.

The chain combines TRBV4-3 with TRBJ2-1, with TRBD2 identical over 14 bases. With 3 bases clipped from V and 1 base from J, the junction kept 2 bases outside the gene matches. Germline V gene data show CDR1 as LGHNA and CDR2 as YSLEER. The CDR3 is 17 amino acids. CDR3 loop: CASSQGTSGSSYNEQFF. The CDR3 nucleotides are TGCGCCAGCAGCCAGGGGACTAGCGGGAGTTCCTACAATGAGCAGTTCTTC.

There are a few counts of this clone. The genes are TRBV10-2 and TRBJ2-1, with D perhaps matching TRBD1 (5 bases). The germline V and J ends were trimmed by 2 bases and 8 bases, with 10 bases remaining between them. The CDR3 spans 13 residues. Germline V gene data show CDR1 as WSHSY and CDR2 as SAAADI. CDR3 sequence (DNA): TGCGCCAGCAGTGAGCAGGGAATCGATGAGCAGTTCTTC. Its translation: CASSEQGIDEQFF.

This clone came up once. CDR3 region: CASSPSSSGGSSYEQYF. The CDR3 bases are TGTGCCAGCTCACCGTCATCAAGCGGAGGGAGCTCCTACGAGCAGTACTTC. The genes are TRBV18 and TRBJ2-7; a weak D match, TRBD2 (6 bases). This CDR3 has 17 residues. Trimming cost V 3 bases and J 0 bases, with 18 bases left between them. Germline CDR1 and CDR2: KGHSH and LQKENI.

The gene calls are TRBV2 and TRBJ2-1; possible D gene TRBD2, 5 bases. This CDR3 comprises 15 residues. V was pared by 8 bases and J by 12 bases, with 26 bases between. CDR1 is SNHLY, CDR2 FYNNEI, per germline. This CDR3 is CASLFAGLISRGQFF. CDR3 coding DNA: TGTGCCAGCCTCTTCGCGGGTCTTATATCAAGAGGGCAGTTCTTC.

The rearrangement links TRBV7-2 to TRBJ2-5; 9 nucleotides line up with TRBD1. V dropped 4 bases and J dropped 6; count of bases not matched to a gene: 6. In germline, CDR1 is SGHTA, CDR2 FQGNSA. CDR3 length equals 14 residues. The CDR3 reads CASSSTGGRQTQYF. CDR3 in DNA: TGTGCCAGCAGCTCGACAGGGGGACGACAGACCCAGTACTTC.

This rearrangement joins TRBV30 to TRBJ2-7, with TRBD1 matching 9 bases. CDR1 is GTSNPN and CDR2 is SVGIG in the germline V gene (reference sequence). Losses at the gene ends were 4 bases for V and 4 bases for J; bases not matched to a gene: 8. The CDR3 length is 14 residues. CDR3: CAWTVGTGRYEQYF. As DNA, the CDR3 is TGTGCCTGGACGGTTGGGACAGGGCGATACGAGCAGTACTTC.

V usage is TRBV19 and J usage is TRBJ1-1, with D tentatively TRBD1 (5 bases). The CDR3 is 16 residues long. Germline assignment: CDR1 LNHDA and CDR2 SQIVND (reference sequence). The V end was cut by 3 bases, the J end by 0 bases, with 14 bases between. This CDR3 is CASSMDPGLMNTEAFF. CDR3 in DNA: TGTGCCAGTAGTATGGATCCGGGACTTATGAACACTGAAGCTTTCTTT.

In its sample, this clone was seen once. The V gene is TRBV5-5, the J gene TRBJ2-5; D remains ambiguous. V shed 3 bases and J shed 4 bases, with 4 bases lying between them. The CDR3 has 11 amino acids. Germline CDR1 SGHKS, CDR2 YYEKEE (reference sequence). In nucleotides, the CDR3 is TGTGCCAGCAGCTCGGTAGAGACCCAGTACTTC. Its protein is CASSSVETQYF.

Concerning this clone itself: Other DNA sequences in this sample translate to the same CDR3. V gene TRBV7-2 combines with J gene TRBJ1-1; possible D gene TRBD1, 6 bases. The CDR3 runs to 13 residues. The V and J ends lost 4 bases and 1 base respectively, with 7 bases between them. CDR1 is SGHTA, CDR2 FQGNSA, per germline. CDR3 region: CASSSQGNTEAFF. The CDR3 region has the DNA TGTGCCAGCAGCTCACAGGGGAACACTGAAGCTTTCTTT.